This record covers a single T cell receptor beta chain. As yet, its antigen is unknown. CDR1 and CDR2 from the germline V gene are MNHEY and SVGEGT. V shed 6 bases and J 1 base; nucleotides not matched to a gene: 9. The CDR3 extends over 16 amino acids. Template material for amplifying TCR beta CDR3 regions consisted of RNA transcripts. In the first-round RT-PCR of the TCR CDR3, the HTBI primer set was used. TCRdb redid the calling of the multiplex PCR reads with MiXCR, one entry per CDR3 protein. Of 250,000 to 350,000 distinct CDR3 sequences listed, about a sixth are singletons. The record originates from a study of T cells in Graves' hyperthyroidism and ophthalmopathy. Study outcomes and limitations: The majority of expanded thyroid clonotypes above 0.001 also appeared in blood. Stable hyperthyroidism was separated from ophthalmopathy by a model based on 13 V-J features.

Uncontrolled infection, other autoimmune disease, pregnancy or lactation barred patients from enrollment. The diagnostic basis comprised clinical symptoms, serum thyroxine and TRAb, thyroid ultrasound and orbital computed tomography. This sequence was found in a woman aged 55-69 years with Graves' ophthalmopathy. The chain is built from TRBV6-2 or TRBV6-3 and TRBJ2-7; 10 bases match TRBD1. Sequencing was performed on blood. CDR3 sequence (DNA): TGTGCCAGCAGACCCAGACAGGGGGCAAATTCCTACGAGCAGTACTTC. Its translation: CASRPRQGANSYEQYF.